Below, 17 T cell receptor beta chains from the same sample are listed, as sequenced in a study of CD8 T cells in Susac syndrome. RNA in amounts of roughly 0.5 to 1 ug was reverse transcribed with random hexamers. TCRdb reanalysed the immunoSEQ multiplex PCR reads using MiXCR and keeps one entry per CDR3 protein. The table includes approximately 70,000 distinct CDR3 sequences, approximately 96% detected once. Material: CD4+ T cells from PBMCs. These TCRs come from a human donor with multiple sclerosis.

V is TRBV3-1 and J is TRBJ2-7; 7 bases map to TRBD1. CDR1 LGHDT and CDR2 YNNKEL come from the germline V gene (reference sequence). This CDR3 spans 14 amino acids. After removal of 4 bases from V and 3 bases from J, the junction contained 6 bases not matched to a gene. CDR3 region: CASSLGTDIYEQYF. CDR3 bases: TGTGCCAGCAGCCTCGGGACAGATATCTACGAGCAGTACTTC.

This clonotype appeared a single time. The V call is TRBV7-9, the J call TRBJ1-1; TRBD1 matches at 8 bases. The CDR3 totals 15 residues. Germline CDR1 reads SEHNR; CDR2 reads FQNEAQ (reference sequence). J gave up 5 bases and V 4 bases, and 9 bases lay outside the gene matches. The CDR3 is CASSSGQGGGTEAFF. The CDR3 nucleotides read TGTGCCAGCAGCTCCGGACAGGGAGGTGGAACTGAAGCTTTCTTT.

The genes are TRBV12-3 or TRBV12-4 and TRBJ2-7; D is perhaps TRBD1 (6 bases). CDR3 length: 15 residues. V was pared by 6 bases and J by 2 bases, with 17 bases between. This CDR3 is CASSRRGGQTYEQYF. The CDR3 nucleotides read TGTGCCAGCAGCCGCAGGGGTGGTCAAACCTACGAGCAGTACTTC.

This clonotype came up once. The chain is built from TRBV3-1 and TRBJ2-7; D remains ambiguous. V shed 1 base and J shed 2 bases, with 12 bases lying between them. The CDR3 sequence is 15 residues long. CDR1 LGHDT and CDR2 YNNKEL come from the germline V gene (reference sequence). In nucleotides, the CDR3 is TGTGCCAGCAGCCAAGTCCCCGCAGAAACCTACGAGCAGTACTTC. Translating gives CASSQVPAETYEQYF.

This chain joins TRBV20-1 and TRBJ2-1; maybe TRBD2 (5 bases). There are 12 residues in the CDR3. V lost 6 bases to trimming and J lost 8 bases, with 14 bases between them. Germline lookup yields CDR1 DFQATT and CDR2 SNEGSKA (reference sequence). As DNA, the CDR3 is TGCAGTGCAAGACGAGCTAGCTATGAGCAGTTCTTC. Amino acid sequence: CSARRASYEQFF.

Concerning this clonotype itself: A junction boundary mismatches the germline segment, possibly from a read error. The genes are TRBV12-3 or TRBV12-4 and TRBJ2-3; perhaps D is TRBD1 or TRBD2 (5 bases each). This CDR3 has 12 amino acids. The CDR3 reads CTSGGRTDTQYF. The CDR3 DNA sequence: TGTACCAGTGGGGGAAGGACAGATACGCAGTATTTT.

This chain connects TRBV20-1 to TRBJ1-1, with D tentatively TRBD1 (6 bases). This CDR3 is built from 15 residues. V was shortened by 1 base and J by 1 base, with 13 bases between the two germline ends. Germline lookup yields CDR1 DFQATT and CDR2 SNEGSKA (reference sequence). The CDR3 region has the DNA TGCAGTGCTAGAGCCCACACAGGGAGGAACACTGAAGCTTTCTTT. This sequence encodes CSARAHTGRNTEAFF.

The gene calls are TRBV20-1 and TRBJ2-2, with D possibly being TRBD1 (6 bases). The CDR3 has 12 residues. Germline CDR1 reads DFQATT; CDR2 reads SNEGSKA (reference sequence). Between the trimmed V and J ends, which lost 7 bases and 8 bases, there was a span of 14 bases. The CDR3 here is CSVQGWGGELFF. As DNA, the CDR3 is TGCAGTGTCCAGGGGTGGGGTGGGGAGCTGTTTTTT.

The chain links TRBV3-1 to TRBJ2-5; 9 bases fit TRBD2. The V gene's germline CDR1 is LGHDT and CDR2 YNNKEL (reference sequence). V lost 4 bases to trimming and J lost 4 bases; unmatched junction nucleotides: 7. The CDR3 is 15 amino acids. For the CDR3, the DNA is TGTGCCAGCAGCCCCCAGCTAGCGGGGATAGAGACCCAGTACTTC. Its translation is CASSPQLAGIETQYF.

The chain uses TRBV7-9 and TRBJ2-7; tentatively, D is TRBD1 (5 bases). The CDR3 has 14 residues. Germline CDR1 is SEHNR and CDR2 is FQNEAQ (reference sequence). Trimming removed 4 bases at V and 9 bases at J, with 19 bases between. For the CDR3, the DNA is TGTGCCAGCAGCTCCCAGGGCCCCATTATTGGGCAGTACTTC. Protein product: CASSSQGPIIGQYF.

The gene calls are TRBV4-3 and TRBJ1-2; D gene ambiguous. Germline V gene data show CDR1 as LGHNA and CDR2 as YSLEER. With 1 base removed from V and 4 bases from J, the gap between germline ends came to 16 bases. The CDR3 length is 16 residues. The CDR3 DNA follows: TGCGCCAGCAGCCAAGTCGGAAGTGAACGGAGCTATGGCTACACCTTC. Translation: CASSQVGSERSYGYTF.

The chain couples TRBV24-1 to TRBJ1-5, with D maybe TRBD1 (6 bases). The V gene's germline CDR1 is KGHDR and CDR2 SFDVKD. The CDR3 is 14 amino acids. Trimming pared 3 bases from V and 2 bases from J, leaving 7 bases between. The DNA of the CDR3 is TGTGCCACCAGTGATAACAGGGGCAATCAGCCCCAGCATTTT. Protein: CATSDNRGNQPQHF.

The V call is TRBV7-2, the J call TRBJ2-1, with TRBD1 matching 7 bases. V was pared by 5 bases and J by 8 bases, with 3 bases of the junction left unmatched. The CDR3 extends over 12 amino acids. Germline values: CDR1 SGHTA, CDR2 FQGNSA. The CDR3 spells CASSPGGYEQFF. In DNA form, the CDR3 reads TGTGCCAGCAGCCCAGGGGGTTATGAGCAGTTCTTC.

This chain uses TRBV5-1 with TRBJ2-7; D is undetermined. Germline V CDR1 and CDR2: SGHRS, YFSETQ. The CDR3 covers 15 residues. The V end was cut by 2 bases, the J end by 0 bases, with 12 bases between. In nucleotides, the CDR3 is TGCGCCAGCAGCTTAAACAGTGTTTCCTCCTACGAGCAGTACTTC. Amino acids: CASSLNSVSSYEQYF. The full variable domain, with the rest looked up from reference TRBV5-1 and TRBJ2-7, is KAGVTQTPRYLIKTRGQQVTLSCSPISGHRSVSWYQQTPGQGLQFLFEYFSETQRNKGNFPGRFSGRQFSNSRSEMNVSTLELGDSALYLCASSLNSVSSYEQYFGPGTRLTVT.

The chain combines TRBV7-9 with TRBJ1-1, with TRBD1 matching over 9 bases. CDR1 and CDR2 (germline): SEHNR, FQNEAQ (reference sequence). This CDR3 has 14 residues. Trimming removed 5 bases from V and 4 bases from J; junction bases left unmatched: 5. The CDR3 nucleotides read TGTGCCAGCAGCAAGGACAGGGGCGTCACTGAAGCTTTCTTT. Translating gives CASSKDRGVTEAFF.

The chain employs TRBV7-2 and TRBJ2-5; no clear D gene. The length of the CDR3 is 14 residues. Germline V gene sequence: CDR1 SGHTA, CDR2 FQGNSA. The ends were cut back, 5 bases at V and 1 base at J, with 11 bases in the middle. CDR3 sequence (DNA): TGTGCCAGCAGCCCCCACGGATCCCAAGAGACCCAGTACTTC. Residues: CASSPHGSQETQYF.

The rearrangement joins TRBV29-1 to TRBJ2-3; 9 nucleotides align to TRBD1. Germline CDR1 reads SQVTM; CDR2 reads ANQGSEA. J gave up 6 bases and V 7 bases, and 5 bases lay outside the gene matches. The length of the CDR3 is 12 residues. CDR3 in DNA: TGCAGCGCCCGGACAGGGGTCGATACGCAGTATTTT. This translates into CSARTGVDTQYF.